The subject of this entry is one T cell receptor (beta chain). Clones were read by immunoSEQ multiplex PCR, and TCRdb kept only the in-frame ones, dropping some. Here the sample spans some 760,000 clones, 70% to 90% being singletons. The entry originates in a study of shared T cell receptors in the human thymus. Germline V gene sequence: CDR1 LNHDA, CDR2 SQIVND (reference sequence). This CDR3 spans 16 amino acids. V dropped 6 bases and J dropped 0 bases, with 17 bases sitting between them. These data also formed part of another study, on human thymus T cells. That study reports: Corrective surgery for congenital heart defects was being performed on the healthy Finnish infants who served as donors. The thymus tissue came from resections taken during corrective heart surgery. Thymic and blood repertoires appeared to display a bias in their usage of V and J genes. Related research found strongly overlapping thymic repertoires in unrelated individuals.

The TCR sequence derives from a girl under three years old with a congenital heart defect. The sequencing sample was made of thymocytes. V is TRBV19 and J is TRBJ1-2, with D tentatively TRBD1 (5 bases). The CDR3 nucleotides are TGTGCCAGTAGCAAAGGTGCCAAGACAGCTAACTATGGCTACACCTTC. This encodes CASSKGAKTANYGYTF. Variable domain in full (rest from reference TRBV19 and TRBJ1-2): DGGITQSPKYLFRKEGQNVTLSCEQNLNHDAMYWYRQDPGQGLRLIYYSQIVNDFQKGDIAEGYSVSREKKESFPLTVTSAQKNPTAFYLCASSKGAKTANYGYTFGSGTRLTVV.